Below are 29 T cell receptor beta chains sequenced from a single sample in a study of neurological immune-mediated disorders. One entry per CDR3 protein results from TCRdb running MiXCR on the 5' RACE reads. The data contain tens of thousands of distinct CDR3 sequences, around 5.5% of them singletons. The sequenced sample was PBMCs. These receptors came from a man younger than 35 with multiple sclerosis.

This clonotype has at least ten counts. This chain uses TRBV12-3 or TRBV12-4 with TRBJ1-1; 8 bases align to TRBD1. The ends lost 8 bases at V and 7 bases at J; junction bases unmatched: 6. This CDR3 has 12 residues. CDR3: CASLGGTGEAFF. Here the CDR3 DNA reads TGTGCCAGCCTCGGAGGGACAGGTGAAGCTTTCTTT.

Many counts were recorded for this clonotype. The V and J genes are TRBV12-3 or TRBV12-4 and TRBJ2-7; TRBD1 aligns across 10 bases. This CDR3 is built from 17 residues. V shed 5 bases, J shed 3 bases, and the junction held 13 bases outside the gene matches. CDR3 DNA sequence: TGTGCCAGCAGTCCTACCAGGAGACAGGGGGCTTACTACGAGCAGTACTTC. Protein product: CASSPTRRQGAYYEQYF.

In its sample, this clonotype was seen many times. The rearrangement links TRBV10-3 to TRBJ1-2; the D is unclear. The germline V gene encodes CDR1 ENHRY and CDR2 SYGVKD. Trimming took off 3 bases at V and 8 bases at J, with 19 bases between the two ends. The CDR3 extends over 15 amino acids. The CDR3 nucleotides are TGTGCCATCAGTGACCGGGAGGCCACGCCGGGAGGCTACACCTTC. Encoded protein: CAISDREATPGGYTF.

In its sample, this clonotype was seen many times. The gene calls are TRBV20-1 and TRBJ2-7; weak D call: TRBD2 (6 bases). This CDR3 has 13 amino acids. Trimming left V 5 bases short and J 9 bases short, with 20 bases between. Per the germline V gene, CDR1 is DFQATT and CDR2 is SNEGSKA (reference sequence). Written as DNA, the CDR3 is TGCAGTGCTTTAGCGGAGGGTCTGTTTGTGCAGTACTTC. Its translation: CSALAEGLFVQYF.

This clonotype was found many times. This chain uses TRBV7-2 with TRBJ1-4; D is unclear. CDR1 and CDR2 from the germline V gene are SGHTA and FQGNSA. The CDR3 loop spans 15 amino acids. The V end was cut by 6 bases, the J end by 5 bases, with 16 bases between. CDR3 sequence reads: CASSRGRAVNEKLFF. The CDR3, as DNA: TGTGCCAGCAGTCGGGGTCGGGCAGTGAATGAAAAACTGTTTTTT.

In its sample, this clonotype was seen many times. The rearrangement uses TRBV27 and TRBJ1-5; D is possibly TRBD1 (6 bases). Trimming took 7 bases from V and 6 from J, leaving 25 bases between them. In germline, CDR1 is MNHEY, CDR2 SMNVEV (reference sequence). The CDR3 runs 17 residues. As DNA, the CDR3 is TGTGCCAGCAACGCAGGCCCGGGGGGGGCTTCGGTTCAGCCCCAGCATTTT. Its translation: CASNAGPGGASVQPQHF.

At least ten counts were recorded for this clonotype. This chain links TRBV12-3 or TRBV12-4 with TRBJ2-3; 10 nucleotides align to TRBD2. The V and J ends lost 4 bases and 1 base, in that order; junction bases with no gene match: 5. The CDR3 length is 16 residues. For the CDR3, the DNA is TGTGCCAGCAGTTCCATCGGACTAGCGGGCACAGATACGCAGTATTTT. Protein product: CASSSIGLAGTDTQYF.

This clonotype was observed many times. The chain has TRBV4-3 and TRBJ2-6, with D unclear. V lost 2 bases, J lost 0 bases, and 8 bases lay in between. Germline CDR1 LGHNA, CDR2 YSLEER. The CDR3 runs to 16 residues. CDR3 amino acids: CASSQNSASGANVLTF. The DNA of the CDR3 is TGCGCCAGCAGCCAAAACTCCGCCTCTGGGGCCAACGTCCTGACTTTC.

This clonotype was recorded many times. The chain carries TRBV20-1 and TRBJ2-2; tentatively, D is TRBD2 (6 bases). The CDR3 covers 15 residues. Germline V gives CDR1 DFQATT, CDR2 SNEGSKA (reference sequence). V was trimmed by 3 bases and J by 4 bases, leaving 15 bases between them. The CDR3 sequence: CSASVPGVGTGELFF. The CDR3 DNA sequence: TGCAGTGCTAGCGTGCCGGGGGTTGGCACCGGGGAGCTGTTTTTT.

The sample holds many counts of this clonotype. J is TRBJ2-3 and V is TRBV5-1; maybe TRBD1 (5 bases). From germline, CDR1 is SGHRS and CDR2 YFSETQ. The CDR3 has 13 amino acids. The V gene lost 2 bases and the J gene lost 6 bases, with 10 bases spanning the gap. CDR3 sequence reads: CASSLNQGDTQYF. DNA of the CDR3: TGCGCCAGCAGCTTAAACCAGGGCGATACGCAGTATTTT.

The rearrangement joins TRBV7-2 to TRBJ1-1, with D hard to call. V dropped 4 bases and J dropped 5 bases, with 8 bases sitting between them. CDR3 length: 12 amino acids. Germline V gene sequence: CDR1 SGHTA, CDR2 FQGNSA. The CDR3 DNA sequence: TGTGCCAGCAGCTCCATGCGGACTGAAGCTTTCTTT. Translation: CASSSMRTEAFF.

This clonotype showed up many times. V is TRBV20-1 and J is TRBJ2-3; the match to TRBD2 covers 7 bases. Germline-derived CDR1 and CDR2 are DFQATT and SNEGSKA (reference sequence). The CDR3 totals 15 residues. V was pared by 3 bases and J by 2 bases, with 8 bases of the junction left unmatched. CDR3 in amino acids: CSASGGEGPTDTQYF. In DNA form, the CDR3 reads TGCAGTGCTAGTGGGGGGGAGGGGCCCACAGATACGCAGTATTTT.

This clonotype was seen repeatedly, ten times or more. This chain uses TRBV27 with TRBJ2-7; D unresolved. V lost 2 bases and J lost 5, with 16 bases in between. Germline V gene sequence: CDR1 MNHEY, CDR2 SMNVEV (reference sequence). The CDR3 spans 15 residues. The CDR3 reads CASSLVWAPNDEQYF. The CDR3 DNA sequence: TGTGCCAGCAGTTTAGTGTGGGCCCCCAACGACGAGCAGTACTTC.

There are many counts of this clonotype. J is TRBJ2-7 and V is TRBV28; D is uncertain. Deletions cut 3 bases from V and 7 bases from J, with 16 bases between. CDR3 length equals 14 residues. The germline V gene encodes CDR1 MDHEN and CDR2 SYDVKM. The CDR3 DNA sequence: TGTGCCAGCAGTTTTCGGCTCGCGCTCTGGGAGCAGTACTTC. Amino acid sequence: CASSFRLALWEQYF.

This clonotype was observed many times. CDR3 coding DNA: TGTGCCAGCAGGGACGGACACAATGAGCAGTTCTTC. It translates to CASRDGHNEQFF. This rearrangement joins TRBV6-6 to TRBJ2-1; D uncertain. V gave up 6 bases and J gave up 5 bases, with 8 bases separating them. The CDR3 runs 12 residues. The germline V gene encodes CDR1 MNHNY and CDR2 SVGAGI (reference sequence).

This clonotype occurred a few times. Since a much larger clone is just one base distant, this may be a read error. The V call is TRBV29-1, the J call TRBJ2-6; D possibly corresponds to TRBD1 (5 bases). The CDR3 is 14 amino acids. In germline, CDR1 is SQVTM, CDR2 ANQGSEA. CDR3 protein: CSVEGGSGAKVLTF. The DNA for the CDR3 is TGCAGCGTTGAAGGTGGGTCTGGGGCCAAAGTCCTGACTTTC.

This clonotype was seen many times. The rearrangement joins TRBV2 to TRBJ2-3, with TRBD2 matching 7 bases. The CDR3 covers 15 residues. V lost 6 bases and J lost 0; bases outside the gene matches: 6. The germline V gene has CDR1 SNHLY and CDR2 FYNNEI. The CDR3 sequence: CASSDSGLSTDTQYF. In DNA, the CDR3 is TGTGCCAGCAGCGATAGCGGGCTTAGCACAGATACGCAGTATTTT.

This clonotype came up many times. V and J are TRBV30 and TRBJ2-7; perhaps D is TRBD1 or TRBD2 (5 bases each). Germline V gene data show CDR1 as GTSNPN and CDR2 as SVGIG (reference sequence). This CDR3 has 12 amino acids. With 3 bases removed from V and 1 base from J, the gap between germline ends came to 7 bases. CDR3 nucleotides: TGTGCCTGGAGCGGGGCTTCCTACGAGCAGTACTTC. Amino acid sequence: CAWSGASYEQYF.

This clonotype was counted a few times. The chain recombines TRBV29-1 with TRBJ2-7; the D gene could be TRBD1 or TRBD2 (7 bases each). With 4 bases removed from V and 3 bases from J, the gap between germline ends came to 13 bases. This CDR3 is built from 13 residues. Germline CDR1 reads SQVTM; CDR2 reads ANQGSEA. CDR3 sequence (DNA): TGCAGCGTTGCAGGGGGGGATGGCTACGAGCAGTACTTC. It is translated as CSVAGGDGYEQYF.

This clonotype was counted at least ten times. This chain uses TRBV7-2 with TRBJ2-1; 11 bases fit TRBD2. V trimming: 5 bases; J trimming: 7 bases; junction bases outside the gene matches: 7. The CDR3 loop spans 15 amino acids. Germline V gene data show CDR1 as SGHTA and CDR2 as FQGNSA. The chain's CDR3 is CASSQLAGARNEQFF. The DNA for the CDR3 is TGTGCCAGCAGCCAACTAGCGGGAGCGCGGAATGAGCAGTTCTTC. Full variable domain (outside the CDR3, taken from reference TRBV7-2 and TRBJ2-1): GAGVSQSPSNKVTEKGKDVELRCDPISGHTALYWYRQSLGQGLEFLIYFQGNSAPDKSGLPSDRFSAERTGGSVSTLTIQRTQQEDSAVYLCASSQLAGARNEQFFGPGTRLTVL.

In this sample, this clonotype turned up a few times. The chain joins TRBV4-1 to TRBJ2-1, with 7 positions matching TRBD2. This CDR3 contains 17 residues. The germline gives CDR1 MGHRA, CDR2 YSYEKL. With V trimmed by 4 bases and J by 8 bases, 17 bases remained unmatched. The CDR3 region is CASSPLGVGAGRYEQFF. In DNA, the CDR3 is TGCGCCAGCAGCCCCCTGGGGGTAGGAGCGGGAAGATATGAGCAGTTCTTC.

At least ten counts were recorded for this clonotype. The CDR3 protein is CASSLEASNEQFF. CDR3 DNA sequence: TGTGCCAGCAGCTTAGAGGCCAGCAATGAGCAGTTCTTC. The chain recombines TRBV11-2 with TRBJ2-1, with D hard to call. The V gene's germline CDR1 is SGHAT and CDR2 FQNNGV. Deletions cut 0 bases from V and 6 bases from J, with 6 bases between. The CDR3 length is 13 residues.

Turning to this clonotype: A clone one base away is much larger, so this may be a read error. CDR3 sequence (DNA): TGCAGTGCTAGAGGAAAGAAAAACATTCAGTACTTC. The encoded protein is CSARGKKNIQYF. This chain links TRBV20-1 with TRBJ2-4; D not resolved. The V end lost 1 base, the J end lost 4 bases, and 5 bases lay between the germline ends. Looked up from germline, CDR1 is DFQATT and CDR2 is SNEGSKA (reference sequence). The CDR3 has 12 amino acids.

This clonotype was found many times. This rearrangement joins TRBV12-3 or TRBV12-4 to TRBJ1-5, with 9 positions matching TRBD1. Unmatched junction bases numbered 6, after V lost 6 bases and J lost 0 bases. This CDR3 is built from 16 residues. As DNA, the CDR3 is TGTGCCAGCAGCGACTCACAGGGGGCTAGCAATCAGCCCCAGCATTTT. It encodes CASSDSQGASNQPQHF.

There are many counts of this clonotype. The J gene is TRBJ2-1, the V gene TRBV20-1; no clear D gene. Between the trimmed V and J ends, which lost 4 bases and 9 bases, there was a span of 25 bases. From germline, CDR1 is DFQATT and CDR2 SNEGSKA (reference sequence). The CDR3 runs 16 residues. This CDR3 reads CSATNTKSSFAREQFF. CDR3 nucleotide sequence: TGCAGTGCTACAAATACAAAAAGCAGTTTTGCTCGTGAGCAGTTCTTC.

This clonotype has at least ten counts. This chain uses TRBV20-1 with TRBJ2-1; D unclear. Germline-derived CDR1 and CDR2 are DFQATT and SNEGSKA (reference sequence). CDR3 length: 16 residues. V lost 5 bases to trimming and J lost 0 bases, with 17 bases between them. CDR3 nucleotide sequence: TGCAGTGCTGAACCCGGCGCTAAGAGCTCCTACAATGAGCAGTTCTTC. Its protein product is CSAEPGAKSSYNEQFF.

This clonotype was detected ten times or more. V is TRBV7-8 and J is TRBJ2-3, with D possibly matching TRBD2 (6 bases). The V gene's germline CDR1 is SGHVS and CDR2 FQNEAQ. The CDR3 length is 14 residues. V was trimmed by 1 base and J by 2 bases, leaving 7 bases between them. The CDR3 sequence: CASSLGGITDTQYF. Written as DNA, the CDR3 is TGTGCCAGCAGCTTAGGCGGGATCACAGATACGCAGTATTTT.

In this sample, this clonotype is large. V and J are TRBV3-1 and TRBJ2-7, with D hard to call. The CDR3 length is 13 residues. The germline CDR1 and CDR2 sequences are LGHDT and YNNKEL (reference sequence). V was pared by 3 bases and J by 4 bases, with 10 bases between. DNA for the CDR3: TGTGCCAGCAGCCAGAACAACAGATACGAGCAGTACTTC. It yields the protein CASSQNNRYEQYF.

At least ten counts were recorded for this clonotype. The V and J genes are TRBV9 and TRBJ1-6, with a tentative D call TRBD1 (6 bases). CDR1 and CDR2 (germline): SGDLS, YYNGEE. This CDR3 is 16 amino acids long. The V end was cut by 4 bases, the J end by 6 bases, with 17 bases between. CDR3 DNA sequence: TGTGCCAGCAGCCAAGGGGGAGGAAGGGCTAATTCACCCCTCCACTTT. This codes for CASSQGGGRANSPLHF.